One sample yielded the 13 T cell receptor beta chains listed below, sequenced in a study of response to subunit inactivated influenza vaccine. TCRdb recomputed calls from the RT-PCR reads with MiXCR, one row per CDR3 protein. The table includes around 300,000 distinct CDR3 sequences, approximately 21% detected once. The specimen comprised PBMCs from blood, sampled around 22 months after vaccination. The receptors derive from a man in his fifties or sixties who received an inactivated influenza vaccine.

The table lists this clonotype with a few counts. This chain links TRBV20-1 with TRBJ2-7; 9 bases match TRBD2. The CDR3 is made up of 14 amino acids. V lost 3 bases to trimming and J lost 2 bases; unmatched junction nucleotides: 5. In germline, CDR1 is DFQATT, CDR2 SNEGSKA (reference sequence). The chain's CDR3 is CSASTGTSPYEQYF. CDR3 bases: TGCAGTGCTAGTACCGGGACTAGCCCCTACGAGCAGTACTTC.

This rearrangement joins TRBV28 to TRBJ1-1; TRBD1 matches 8 bases. Per germline, CDR1 MDHEN and CDR2 SYDVKM. V was pared by 9 bases and J by 1 base, with 4 bases of the junction left unmatched. The CDR3 has 13 residues. The chain's CDR3 is CASQGARNTEAFF. The CDR3 DNA reads as TGTGCCAGTCAGGGGGCGAGGAACACTGAAGCTTTCTTT. Drawing the rest from reference TRBV28 and TRBJ1-1, the complete variable domain is DVKVTQSSRYLVKRTGEKVFLECVQDMDHENMFWYRQDPGLGLRLIYFSYDVKMKEKGDIPEGYSVSREKKERFSLILESASTNQTSMYLCASQGARNTEAFFGQGTRLTVV.

The rearrangement joins TRBV30 to TRBJ1-5; 8 bases are shared with TRBD1. The CDR3 runs to 13 residues. Per germline, CDR1 GTSNPN and CDR2 SVGIG (reference sequence). V shed 4 bases and J 6 bases; nucleotides not matched to a gene: 5. The CDR3 loop reads CAWTGQGSQPQHF. The DNA for the CDR3 is TGTGCCTGGACTGGACAGGGAAGTCAGCCCCAGCATTTT.

This clonotype was recorded many times. The CDR3 is CASSDLGGSYNEQFF. The CDR3 nucleotides read TGTGCCAGCAGTGACCTCGGGGGGTCCTACAATGAGCAGTTCTTC. The J gene is TRBJ2-1, the V gene TRBV6-2 or TRBV6-3, with 7 nucleotides matching TRBD2. Germline CDR1 reads MNHEY; CDR2 reads SVGEGT. After removal of 5 bases from V and 1 base from J, the junction contained 5 bases not matched to a gene. The CDR3 has 15 amino acids.

This clonotype was seen only a few times. J is TRBJ2-3 and V is TRBV5-1; D ambiguous. The length of the CDR3 is 15 residues. The V gene's germline CDR1 is SGHRS and CDR2 YFSETQ. The V and J ends lost 4 bases and 0 bases respectively, with 12 bases between them. CDR3 sequence (DNA): TGCGCCAGCAGCGACACAGTTCCTAGCACAGATACGCAGTATTTT. Translated, it gives CASSDTVPSTDTQYF. Together with reference TRBV5-1 and TRBJ2-3, the CDR3 gives the full variable domain: KAGVTQTPRYLIKTRGQQVTLSCSPISGHRSVSWYQQTPGQGLQFLFEYFSETQRNKGNFPGRFSGRQFSNSRSEMNVSTLELGDSALYLCASSDTVPSTDTQYFGPGTRLTVL.

This rearrangement joins TRBV28 to TRBJ2-7; TRBD2 might be the D (5 bases). V was shortened by 5 bases and J by 5 bases, with 16 bases between the two germline ends. Germline V gene sequence: CDR1 MDHEN, CDR2 SYDVKM. The CDR3 length is 14 residues. DNA for the CDR3: TGTGCCAGCAGTCGAGTACTAGATTCGGACGAGCAGTACTTC. It encodes CASSRVLDSDEQYF. Looking up the rest from reference TRBV28 and TRBJ2-7 gives the full variable domain: DVKVTQSSRYLVKRTGEKVFLECVQDMDHENMFWYRQDPGLGLRLIYFSYDVKMKEKGDIPEGYSVSREKKERFSLILESASTNQTSMYLCASSRVLDSDEQYFGPGTRLTVT.

This clonotype was counted only a few times. The chain is built from TRBV5-1 and TRBJ1-1; 7 positions agree with TRBD1. V gave up 5 bases and J gave up 3 bases; unmatched junction bases: 10. The CDR3 totals 15 residues. Germline CDR1 is SGHRS and CDR2 is YFSETQ. The CDR3 sequence is CASRTLVQGDTEAFF. CDR3 bases: TGCGCCAGCAGAACCTTAGTCCAGGGGGACACTGAAGCTTTCTTT.

The chain uses TRBV10-3 and TRBJ2-7, with D tentatively TRBD2 (5 bases). CDR3 size: 14 residues. V was clipped by 7 bases and J by 5 bases, with 18 bases between them. The germline V gene has CDR1 ENHRY and CDR2 SYGVKD. Here the CDR3 DNA reads TGTGCCATCACGATTTCTAGCCTTATCCACGAGCAGTACTTC. Amino acid sequence: CAITISSLIHEQYF.

This clonotype showed up just a few times. The rearrangement uses TRBV3-1 and TRBJ1-2; D is possibly TRBD1 (5 bases). V was clipped by 4 bases and J by 12 bases, with 24 bases between them. The CDR3 runs 15 residues. From germline, CDR1 is LGHDT and CDR2 YNNKEL (reference sequence). DNA of the CDR3: TGTGCCAGCAGCCCGGAGGTAGGGGACGGAGGAGTCGACACCTTC. It specifies CASSPEVGDGGVDTF.

This clonotype has ten or more counts. The CDR3 region is CASTSGQGRVEDGTEAFF. The CDR3 DNA reads as TGTGCCAGCACCTCTGGACAGGGAAGGGTTGAAGATGGGACTGAAGCTTTCTTT. The chain has TRBV12-3 or TRBV12-4 and TRBJ1-1; 8 bases are a match to TRBD1. The CDR3 spans 18 residues. Germline trimming cut 7 bases from V and 5 bases from J; bases unmatched to any gene: 21.

V and J are TRBV6-2 or TRBV6-3 and TRBJ2-7, with 7 nucleotides matching TRBD1. CDR1 and CDR2 (germline): MNHEY, SVGEGT. The CDR3 consists of 17 residues. V dropped 2 bases and J dropped 4; count of bases not matched to a gene: 14. CDR3 sequence: CASSYTAGRGKRYEQYF. The CDR3 DNA reads as TGTGCCAGCAGTTACACGGCGGGCAGGGGGAAAAGATACGAGCAGTACTTC.

The V and J genes are TRBV5-1 and TRBJ1-1; the match to TRBD1 covers 9 bases. With 2 bases clipped from V and 3 bases from J, the junction kept 2 bases outside the gene matches. Germline CDR1 reads SGHRS; CDR2 reads YFSETQ. CDR3 length: 14 residues. The CDR3 DNA reads TGCGCCAGCAGCTTACAGGGGGCGCACACTGAAGCTTTCTTT. Translating gives CASSLQGAHTEAFF.

The table lists this clonotype with a few counts. The chain carries TRBV20-1 and TRBJ1-2; tentative D call: TRBD1 (5 bases). CDR3 length: 14 residues. Trimming cost V 8 bases and J 12 bases, with 28 bases left between them. Germline-derived CDR1 and CDR2 are DFQATT and SNEGSKA (reference sequence). The CDR3 loop is CSPFDGAKFPLDTF. The DNA for the CDR3 is TGCAGTCCTTTTGACGGGGCCAAATTCCCACTTGACACCTTC.